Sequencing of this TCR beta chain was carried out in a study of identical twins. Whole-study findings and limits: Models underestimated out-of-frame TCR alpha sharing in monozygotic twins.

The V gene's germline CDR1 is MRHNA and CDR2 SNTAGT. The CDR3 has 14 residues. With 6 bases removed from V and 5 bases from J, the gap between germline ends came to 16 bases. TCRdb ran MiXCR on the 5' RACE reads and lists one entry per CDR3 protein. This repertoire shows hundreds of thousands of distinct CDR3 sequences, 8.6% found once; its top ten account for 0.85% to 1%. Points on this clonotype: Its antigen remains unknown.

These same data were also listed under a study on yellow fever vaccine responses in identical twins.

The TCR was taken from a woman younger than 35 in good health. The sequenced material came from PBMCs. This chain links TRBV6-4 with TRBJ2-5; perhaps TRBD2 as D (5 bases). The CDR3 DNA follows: TGTGCCAGCAGCGAACTAGGGTGTAGTGAGACCCAGTACTTC. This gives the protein CASSELGCSETQYF.